This TCR beta chain comes out of a study of chemoradiotherapy in HPV16-positive cancers. Overall study findings and caveats: HPV-specific T cells were functionally defined from only two HPV16-positive patients. Non-HPV-specific T cells did not expand in tumors during treatment, whereas candidate HPV-specific clones and E7-related motifs did.

V shed 0 bases and J shed 5 bases, with 11 bases lying between them. Germline V CDR1 and CDR2: SGDLS, YYNGEE. The length of the CDR3 is 14 residues. This table comes from immunoSEQ multiplex PCR, and its TCRdb copy is limited to in-frame clones, with some not included. This sample has around 6,600 clones, with over 70% found just once. With regard to this clone: Its antigen is unidentified.

The source was tumor tissue, collected from a patient who underwent chemoradiotherapy. The clonotype comes from a human donor with HPV-associated anogenital cancer. The chain carries TRBV9 and TRBJ2-5; D is possibly TRBD2 (7 bases). The CDR3 DNA is TGTGCCAGCAGCGTAGGCGGGGGCATGGAGACCCAGTACTTC. It yields the protein CASSVGGGMETQYF.